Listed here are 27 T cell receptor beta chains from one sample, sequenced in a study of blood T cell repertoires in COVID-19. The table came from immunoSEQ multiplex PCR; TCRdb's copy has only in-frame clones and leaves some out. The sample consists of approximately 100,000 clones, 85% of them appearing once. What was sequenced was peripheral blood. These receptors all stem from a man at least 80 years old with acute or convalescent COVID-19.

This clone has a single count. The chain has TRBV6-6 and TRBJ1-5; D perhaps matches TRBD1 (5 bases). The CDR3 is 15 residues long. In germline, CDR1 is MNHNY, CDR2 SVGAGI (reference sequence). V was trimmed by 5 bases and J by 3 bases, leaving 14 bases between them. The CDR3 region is CASSGLDSLNQPQHF. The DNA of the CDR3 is TGTGCCAGCAGTGGGCTAGACAGCCTCAATCAGCCCCAGCATTTT.

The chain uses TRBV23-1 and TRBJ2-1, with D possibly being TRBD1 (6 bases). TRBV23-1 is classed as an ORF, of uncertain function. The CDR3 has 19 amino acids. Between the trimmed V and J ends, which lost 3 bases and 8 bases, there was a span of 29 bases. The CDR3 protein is CASSQVVGAPEEVEYEQFF. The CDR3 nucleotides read TGCGCCAGCAGTCAGGTAGTGGGGGCACCAGAAGAAGTCGAATATGAGCAGTTCTTC.

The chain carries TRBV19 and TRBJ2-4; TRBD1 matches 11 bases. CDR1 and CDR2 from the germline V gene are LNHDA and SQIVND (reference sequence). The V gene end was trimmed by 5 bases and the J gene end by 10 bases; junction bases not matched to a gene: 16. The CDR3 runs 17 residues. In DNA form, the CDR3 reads TGTGCCAGTAGTGCAGACCGTTCGTTCGGGACAGGGGGTATTCAGTACTTC. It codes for CASSADRSFGTGGIQYF.

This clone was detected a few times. In DNA form, the CDR3 reads TGTGCCAGCAGCCAAAACAGGGGGAACGGCTACACCTTC. Translation gives CASSQNRGNGYTF. This chain links TRBV3-1 (or the pseudogene TRBV3-2) with TRBJ1-2; the match to TRBD1 covers 8 bases. The CDR3 is 13 amino acids. The germline gives CDR1 LGHDT, CDR2 YNNKEL (reference sequence). J was trimmed by 8 bases and V by 2 bases; bases with no gene match: 4.

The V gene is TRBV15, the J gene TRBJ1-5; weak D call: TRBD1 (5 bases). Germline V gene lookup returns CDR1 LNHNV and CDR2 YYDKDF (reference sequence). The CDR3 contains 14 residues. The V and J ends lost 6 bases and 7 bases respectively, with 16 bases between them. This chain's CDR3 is CATSSPPGPQPQHF. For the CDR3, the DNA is TGTGCCACCAGTAGCCCCCCAGGGCCCCAGCCCCAGCATTTT.

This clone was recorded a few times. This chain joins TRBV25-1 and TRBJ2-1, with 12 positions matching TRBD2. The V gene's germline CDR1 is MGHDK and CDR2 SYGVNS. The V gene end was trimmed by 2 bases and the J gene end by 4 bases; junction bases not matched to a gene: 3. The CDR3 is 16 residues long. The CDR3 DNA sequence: TGTGCCAGCAGTGAACCGACTAGCGGGAGTTACAATGAGCAGTTCTTC. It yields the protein CASSEPTSGSYNEQFF.

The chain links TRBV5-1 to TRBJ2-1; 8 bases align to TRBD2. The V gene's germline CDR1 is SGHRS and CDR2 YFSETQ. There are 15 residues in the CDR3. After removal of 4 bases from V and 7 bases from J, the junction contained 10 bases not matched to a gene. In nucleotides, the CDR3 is TGCGCCAGCAGCCCGGGGAGACTAGCGACGAATGAGCAGTTCTTC. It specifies CASSPGRLATNEQFF.

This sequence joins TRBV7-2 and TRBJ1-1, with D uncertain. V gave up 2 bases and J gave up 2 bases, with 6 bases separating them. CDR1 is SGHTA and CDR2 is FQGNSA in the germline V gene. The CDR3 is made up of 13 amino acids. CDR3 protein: CASSLQKNTEAFF. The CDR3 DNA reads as TGTGCCAGCAGCTTACAAAAAAACACTGAAGCTTTCTTT. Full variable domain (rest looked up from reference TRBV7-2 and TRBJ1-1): GAGVSQSPSNKVTEKGKDVELRCDPISGHTALYWYRQSLGQGLEFLIYFQGNSAPDKSGLPSDRFSAERTGGSVSTLTIQRTQQEDSAVYLCASSLQKNTEAFFGQGTRLTVV.

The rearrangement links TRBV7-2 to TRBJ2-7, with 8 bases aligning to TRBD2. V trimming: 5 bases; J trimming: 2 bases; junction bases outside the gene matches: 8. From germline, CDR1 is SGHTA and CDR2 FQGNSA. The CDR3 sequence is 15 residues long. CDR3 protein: CASSRGGSAAYEQYF. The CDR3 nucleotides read TGTGCCAGCAGCCGGGGGGGGAGTGCGGCCTACGAGCAGTACTTC.

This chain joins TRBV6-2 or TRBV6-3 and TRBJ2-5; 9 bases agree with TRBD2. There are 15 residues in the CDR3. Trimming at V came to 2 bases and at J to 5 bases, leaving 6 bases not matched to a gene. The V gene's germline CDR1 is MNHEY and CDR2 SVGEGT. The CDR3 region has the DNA TGTGCCAGCAGTTACGGGGCCAGCGGGAGGGAGACCCAGTACTTC. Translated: CASSYGASGRETQYF.

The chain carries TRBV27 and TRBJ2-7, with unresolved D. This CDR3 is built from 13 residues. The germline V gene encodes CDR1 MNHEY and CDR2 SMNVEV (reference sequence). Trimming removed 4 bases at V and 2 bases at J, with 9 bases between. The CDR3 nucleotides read TGTGCCAGCAGTTCCCGGTTAGCCTACGAGCAGTACTTC. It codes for CASSSRLAYEQYF.

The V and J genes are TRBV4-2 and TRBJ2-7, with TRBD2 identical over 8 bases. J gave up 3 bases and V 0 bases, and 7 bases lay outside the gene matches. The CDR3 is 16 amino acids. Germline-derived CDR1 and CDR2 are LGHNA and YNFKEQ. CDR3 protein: CASSQDLTGGYYEQYF. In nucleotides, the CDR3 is TGTGCCAGCAGCCAAGATCTGACGGGAGGGTACTACGAGCAGTACTTC.

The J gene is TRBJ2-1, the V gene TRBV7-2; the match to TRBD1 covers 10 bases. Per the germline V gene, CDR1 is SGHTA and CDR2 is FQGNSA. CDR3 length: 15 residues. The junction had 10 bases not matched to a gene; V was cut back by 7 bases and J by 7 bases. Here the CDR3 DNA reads TGTGCCAGCACCCTTGGGACAGGGGTCTTGAATGAGCAGTTCTTC. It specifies CASTLGTGVLNEQFF. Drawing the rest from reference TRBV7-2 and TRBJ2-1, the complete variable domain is GAGVSQSPSNKVTEKGKDVELRCDPISGHTALYWYRQSLGQGLEFLIYFQGNSAPDKSGLPSDRFSAERTGGSVSTLTIQRTQQEDSAVYLCASTLGTGVLNEQFFGPGTRLTVL.

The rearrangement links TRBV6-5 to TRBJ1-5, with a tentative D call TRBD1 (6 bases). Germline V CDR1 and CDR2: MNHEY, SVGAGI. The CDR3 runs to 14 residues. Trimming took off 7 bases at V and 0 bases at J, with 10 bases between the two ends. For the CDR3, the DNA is TGTGCCAGCAAAGACAGGAATAGCAATCAGCCCCAGCATTTT. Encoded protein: CASKDRNSNQPQHF.

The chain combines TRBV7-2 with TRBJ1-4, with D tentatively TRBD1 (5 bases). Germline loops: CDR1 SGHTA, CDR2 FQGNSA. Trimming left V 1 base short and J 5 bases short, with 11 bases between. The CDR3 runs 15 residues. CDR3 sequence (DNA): TGTGCCAGCAGCTTAGTCCAGGGTCTGAATGAAAAACTGTTTTTT. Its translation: CASSLVQGLNEKLFF.

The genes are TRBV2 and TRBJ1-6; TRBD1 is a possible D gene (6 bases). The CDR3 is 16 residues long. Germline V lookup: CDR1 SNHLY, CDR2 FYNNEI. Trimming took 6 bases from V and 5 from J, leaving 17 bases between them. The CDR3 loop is CASRTTRGGNNSPLHF. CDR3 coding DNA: TGTGCCAGCAGAACCACCAGGGGAGGGAATAATTCACCCCTCCACTTT.

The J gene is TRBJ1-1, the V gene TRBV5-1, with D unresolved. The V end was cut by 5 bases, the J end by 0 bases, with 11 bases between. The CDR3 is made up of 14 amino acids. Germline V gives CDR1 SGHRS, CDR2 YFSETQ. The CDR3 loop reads CASSSSWLNTEAFF. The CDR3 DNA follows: TGCGCCAGCAGTTCCAGTTGGTTGAACACTGAAGCTTTCTTT.

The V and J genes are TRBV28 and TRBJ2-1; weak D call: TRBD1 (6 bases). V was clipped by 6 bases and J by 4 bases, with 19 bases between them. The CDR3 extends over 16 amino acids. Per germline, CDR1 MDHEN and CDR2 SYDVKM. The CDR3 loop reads CASSSPDSRIYNEQFF. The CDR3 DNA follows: TGTGCCAGCAGCTCACCGGACAGTCGGATTTACAATGAGCAGTTCTTC. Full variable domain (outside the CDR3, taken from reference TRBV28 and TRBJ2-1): DVKVTQSSRYLVKRTGEKVFLECVQDMDHENMFWYRQDPGLGLRLIYFSYDVKMKEKGDIPEGYSVSREKKERFSLILESASTNQTSMYLCASSSPDSRIYNEQFFGPGTRLTVL.

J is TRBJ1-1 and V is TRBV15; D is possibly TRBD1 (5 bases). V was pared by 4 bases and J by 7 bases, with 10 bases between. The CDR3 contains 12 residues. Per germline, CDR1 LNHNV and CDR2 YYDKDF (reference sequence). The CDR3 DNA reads TGTGCCACCAGCAAAGGGGCCCTTGAAGCTTTCTTT. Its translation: CATSKGALEAFF.

The CDR3 DNA reads as TGTGCCAGCAGCTTAACCGGCGGTGGGTACGACGAGCAGTACTTC. Translated, it gives CASSLTGGGYDEQYF. V is TRBV11-3 and J is TRBJ2-7, with D uncertain. CDR1 and CDR2 (germline): SGHNT, YENEEA. V lost 2 bases and J 5 bases, leaving 16 bases between the germline ends. This CDR3 has 15 amino acids.

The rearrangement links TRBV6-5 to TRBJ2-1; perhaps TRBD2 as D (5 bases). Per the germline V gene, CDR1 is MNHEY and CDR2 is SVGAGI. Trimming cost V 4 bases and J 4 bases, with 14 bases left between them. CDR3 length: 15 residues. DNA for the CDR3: TGTGCCAGCAGTTTCGGGATTTGGCGGTACAATGAGCAGTTCTTC. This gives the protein CASSFGIWRYNEQFF.

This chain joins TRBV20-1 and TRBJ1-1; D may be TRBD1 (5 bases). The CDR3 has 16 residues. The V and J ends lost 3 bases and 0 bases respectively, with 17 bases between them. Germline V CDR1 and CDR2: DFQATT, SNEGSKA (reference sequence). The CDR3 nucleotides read TGCAGTGCTAGTTTCGTCACAGGCGGTTTGAACACTGAAGCTTTCTTT. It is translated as CSASFVTGGLNTEAFF.

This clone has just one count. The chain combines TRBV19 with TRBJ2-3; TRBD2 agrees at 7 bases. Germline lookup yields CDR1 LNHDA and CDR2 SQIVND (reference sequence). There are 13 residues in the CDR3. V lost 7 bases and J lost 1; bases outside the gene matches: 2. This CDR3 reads CASILAGTDTQYF. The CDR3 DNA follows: TGTGCCAGTATTCTAGCGGGCACAGATACGCAGTATTTT.

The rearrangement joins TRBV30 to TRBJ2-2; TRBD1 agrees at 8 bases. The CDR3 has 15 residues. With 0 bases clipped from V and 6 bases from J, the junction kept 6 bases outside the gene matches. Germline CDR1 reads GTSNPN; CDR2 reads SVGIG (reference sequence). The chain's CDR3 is CAWSVVRGLSGELFF. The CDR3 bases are TGTGCCTGGAGTGTGGTCAGGGGGCTGTCCGGGGAGCTGTTTTTT.

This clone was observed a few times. The CDR3 coding sequence is TGCGCCAGCAGCTTGGTGGCGGCAACCTACGAGCAGTACTTC. Translation gives CASSLVAATYEQYF. This sequence joins TRBV5-1 and TRBJ2-7, with unresolved D. The germline V and J ends were trimmed by 0 bases and 2 bases, with 9 bases remaining between them. CDR1 is SGHRS, CDR2 YFSETQ, per germline. The CDR3 has 14 residues.

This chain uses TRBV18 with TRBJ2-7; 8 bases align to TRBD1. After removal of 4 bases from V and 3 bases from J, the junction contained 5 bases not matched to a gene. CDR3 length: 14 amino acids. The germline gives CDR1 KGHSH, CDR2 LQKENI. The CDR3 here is CASSRGQANYEQYF. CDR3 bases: TGTGCCAGCTCACGGGGACAGGCTAACTACGAGCAGTACTTC.

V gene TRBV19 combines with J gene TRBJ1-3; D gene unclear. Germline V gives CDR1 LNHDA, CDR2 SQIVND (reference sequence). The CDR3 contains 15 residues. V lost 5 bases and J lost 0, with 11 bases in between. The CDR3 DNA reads TGTGCCAGTAGTCCGGCGAGGAGCTCTGGAAACACCATATATTTT. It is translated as CASSPARSSGNTIYF.